This T cell receptor (beta chain) stems from a study of CD8+ T cells in alopecia areata. RNA, once extracted, was reverse transcribed into cDNA for use as the sequencing template. The table came from immunoSEQ multiplex PCR; TCRdb's copy has only in-frame clones and leaves some out. The sample holds about 210,000 clones, more than 55% seen once. This CDR3 comprises 12 residues. The germline V gene encodes CDR1 GTSNPN and CDR2 SVGIG (reference sequence). With V trimmed by 2 bases and J by 8 bases, 5 bases remained unmatched. Documented treatment: oral pan-JAK inhibitor, 5-10 mg twice daily. The source of this sequence is a human donor with alopecia areata. V and J are TRBV30 and TRBJ1-2; 7 bases map to TRBD1. Source: CD4+ T cells sorted from blood, taken at week 44, from a patient treated with tofacitinib. Here the CDR3 DNA reads TGTGCCTGGAGTCAGGGGGGTGGAGGCTACACCTTC. It yields the protein CAWSQGGGGYTF.